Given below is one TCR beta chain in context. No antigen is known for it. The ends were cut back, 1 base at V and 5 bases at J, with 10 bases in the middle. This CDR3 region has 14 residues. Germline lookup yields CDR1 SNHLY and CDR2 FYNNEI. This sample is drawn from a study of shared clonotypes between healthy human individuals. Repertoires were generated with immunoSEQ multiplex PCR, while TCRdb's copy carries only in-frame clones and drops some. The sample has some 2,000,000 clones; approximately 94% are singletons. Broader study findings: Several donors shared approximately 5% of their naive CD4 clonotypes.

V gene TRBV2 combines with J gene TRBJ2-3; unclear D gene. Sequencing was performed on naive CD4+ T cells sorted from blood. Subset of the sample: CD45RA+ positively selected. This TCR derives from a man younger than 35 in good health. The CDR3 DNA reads TGTGCCAGCAGTGAAGTGGTCCAGAGAGATACGCAGTATTTT. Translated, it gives CASSEVVQRDTQYF.